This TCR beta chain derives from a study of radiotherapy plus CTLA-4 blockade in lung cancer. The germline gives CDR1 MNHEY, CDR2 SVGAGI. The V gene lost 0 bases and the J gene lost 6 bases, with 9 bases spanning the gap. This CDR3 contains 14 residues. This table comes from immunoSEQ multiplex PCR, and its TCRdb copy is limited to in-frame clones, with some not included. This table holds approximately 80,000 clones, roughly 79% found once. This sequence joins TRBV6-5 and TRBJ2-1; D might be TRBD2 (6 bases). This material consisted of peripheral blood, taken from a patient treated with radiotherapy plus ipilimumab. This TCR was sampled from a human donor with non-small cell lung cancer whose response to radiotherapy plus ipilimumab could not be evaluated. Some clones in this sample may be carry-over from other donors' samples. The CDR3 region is CASSYSEGGNEQFF. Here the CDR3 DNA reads TGTGCCAGCAGTTACTCGGAGGGCGGCAATGAGCAGTTCTTC.